The 25 T cell receptor beta chains below come from one sample, sequenced in a study of CD8 T cells in ankylosing spondylitis. TCRdb used MiXCR to reprocess the 5' RACE reads, holding one entry per CDR3 protein. The sample records around 890,000 distinct CDR3 sequences, 12% being singletons. Findings and caveats of the study: Blood of patients with ankylosing spondylitis appeared to be characterized by a TCR beta motif of several highly homologous variants.

The antigens these receptors bind are not known. The source material was blood, either unsorted or a sorted T cell fraction (not recorded which). Source of these receptors: a male donor with ankylosing spondylitis.

This clonotype was seen a handful of times. The rearrangement uses TRBV27 and TRBJ1-2; 7 bases are a match to TRBD1. J gave up 2 bases and V 5 bases, and 5 bases lay outside the gene matches. CDR3 length: 14 residues. The germline gives CDR1 MNHEY, CDR2 SMNVEV (reference sequence). The CDR3 nucleotides are TGTGCCAGCAGTCGCTCGACAGGGAACTATGGCTACACCTTC. Its translation: CASSRSTGNYGYTF.

The sample holds many counts of this clonotype. J is TRBJ2-7 and V is TRBV29-1; 15 bases are a match to TRBD2. The V gene's germline CDR1 is SQVTM and CDR2 ANQGSEA. After removal of 6 bases from V and 5 bases from J, the junction contained 8 bases not matched to a gene. The CDR3 loop spans 15 amino acids. CDR3 sequence (DNA): TGCAGCGTGAGTAGGACTAGCGGGAGGGCCGACGAGCAGTACTTC. Translation gives CSVSRTSGRADEQYF.

About this clonotype itself: At one end the junction does not follow the germline gene, possibly because of a read error. The J gene is TRBJ1-4, the V gene TRBV20-1, with 9 bases that match TRBD1. Germline V gene data show CDR1 as DFQATT and CDR2 as SNEGSKA (reference sequence). The CDR3 runs to 9 residues. The chain's CDR3 is CSAKGQGLF. For the CDR3, the DNA is TGCAGTGCTAAGGGACAGGGACTTTTT.

This clonotype was seen ten or more times. This chain links TRBV5-1 with TRBJ2-7, with TRBD2 identical over 8 bases. CDR3 length equals 14 residues. Germline-derived CDR1 and CDR2 are SGHRS and YFSETQ. The ends lost 4 bases at V and 3 bases at J; junction bases unmatched: 6. CDR3 amino acids: CASSPKAGGYEQYF. The CDR3 DNA reads TGCGCCAGCAGCCCAAAGGCGGGAGGCTACGAGCAGTACTTC.

This clonotype was detected a few times. J is TRBJ1-2 and V is TRBV28; D is unclear. CDR1 and CDR2 from the germline V gene are MDHEN and SYDVKM. The CDR3 contains 14 residues. The V and J ends lost 3 bases and 4 bases respectively, with 12 bases between them. CDR3 region: CASSFLDYGYGYTF. For the CDR3, the DNA is TGTGCCAGCAGTTTCTTAGATTACGGCTATGGCTACACCTTC.

This clonotype was seen a single time. It may be a read error: a sequence one base away is much more abundant. The CDR3 spells CASSLSRNEKFF. CDR3 bases: TGTGCCAGCAGTTTGTCGAGGAATGAGAAGTTCTTC. The V and J genes are TRBV12-3 or TRBV12-4 and TRBJ2-1; D uncertain. This CDR3 is 12 amino acids long.

This clonotype was observed a few times. The V call is TRBV7-9, the J call TRBJ2-3; D not resolved. Germline lookup yields CDR1 SEHNR and CDR2 FQNEAQ (reference sequence). The CDR3 spans 11 residues. V dropped 5 bases and J dropped 9 bases, with 9 bases sitting between them. The CDR3 DNA reads as TGTGCCAGCAGCCGTGGGGTGACGCAGTATTTT. This encodes CASSRGVTQYF.

This clonotype showed up just once. The chain recombines TRBV9 with TRBJ1-2; 8 positions agree with TRBD1. V gave up 4 bases and J gave up 3 bases; unmatched junction bases: 8. The CDR3 length is 15 residues. Germline CDR1 and CDR2: SGDLS and YYNGEE. This chain's CDR3 is CASSPWTGQDYGYTF. CDR3 sequence (DNA): TGTGCCAGCAGCCCTTGGACAGGGCAGGACTATGGCTACACCTTC.

This clonotype appeared a few times. J is TRBJ2-3 and V is TRBV7-9, with D hard to call. V shed 1 base and J shed 4 bases, with 6 bases lying between them. The CDR3 is made up of 13 amino acids. Germline lookup yields CDR1 SEHNR and CDR2 FQNEAQ (reference sequence). CDR3 DNA sequence: TGTGCCAGCAGCTTAGGGGTCTCAGATACGCAGTATTTT. Protein sequence: CASSLGVSDTQYF.

The V gene is TRBV5-6, the J gene TRBJ1-5; 7 nucleotides align to TRBD1. The germline gives CDR1 SGHDT, CDR2 YYEEEE. This CDR3 region has 17 residues. V was clipped by 0 bases and J by 2 bases; unmatched bases: 8. The CDR3 DNA reads as TGTGCCAGCAGCTTGGCGAAGACAGGGTCTGGCAATCAGCCCCAGCATTTT. Its protein is CASSLAKTGSGNQPQHF.

V gene TRBV7-9 combines with J gene TRBJ2-5; possibly TRBD1 for D (6 bases). Germline V gene sequence: CDR1 SEHNR, CDR2 FQNEAQ (reference sequence). The CDR3 runs to 13 residues. V was clipped by 5 bases and J by 7 bases, with 14 bases between them. This CDR3 is CASSPLGGGTQYF. CDR3 nucleotide sequence: TGTGCCAGCAGCCCTCTTGGGGGCGGGACCCAGTACTTC.

This clonotype was detected many times. The V and J genes are TRBV10-3 and TRBJ2-7; TRBD2 aligns across 16 bases. The CDR3 is made up of 16 amino acids. The trim removed 4 bases at V and 6 bases at J, leaving 6 bases unmatched. CDR1 ENHRY and CDR2 SYGVKD come from the germline V gene. The CDR3 spells CAISAGLAGGRTEQYF. DNA of the CDR3: TGTGCCATCAGTGCGGGACTAGCGGGAGGGCGCACCGAGCAGTACTTC.

The rearrangement links TRBV2 to TRBJ2-1, with 10 bases lining up with TRBD2. Losses at the gene ends were 5 bases for V and 7 bases for J; bases not matched to a gene: 8. The CDR3 runs to 15 residues. Per the germline V gene, CDR1 is SNHLY and CDR2 is FYNNEI. This CDR3 is CASSPSGRVSNEQFF. The CDR3 region has the DNA TGTGCCAGCAGTCCGAGCGGGAGGGTCTCGAATGAGCAGTTCTTC.

This clonotype occurred a few times. CDR3 sequence reads: CASLERGTGELFF. In DNA, the CDR3 is TGTGCCAGTCTAGAGCGAGGCACCGGGGAGCTGTTTTTT. This sequence joins TRBV5-6 and TRBJ2-2; no definite D call. This CDR3 is 13 amino acids long. Germline-derived CDR1 and CDR2 are SGHDT and YYEEEE. The ends were cut back, 8 bases at V and 4 bases at J, with 12 bases in the middle.

The chain joins TRBV10-2 to TRBJ2-1; 8 positions agree with TRBD2. Looked up from germline, CDR1 is WSHSY and CDR2 is SAAADI. V trimming: 6 bases; J trimming: 1 base; junction bases outside the gene matches: 8. The CDR3 totals 16 residues. The CDR3 nucleotides are TGCGCCAGCAGGGCGGGAGGAACCACTTCCTACAATGAGCAGTTCTTC. The encoded protein is CASRAGGTTSYNEQFF.

This clonotype appeared a few times. V usage is TRBV4-3 and J usage is TRBJ2-1; 8 bases match TRBD1. Trimming took 1 base from V and 3 from J; bases not matched to a gene: 2. Germline V gene data show CDR1 as LGHNA and CDR2 as YSLEER. The CDR3 sequence is 15 residues long. CDR3 DNA: TGCGCCAGCAGCCAAGGGGACAGGATCTACAATGAGCAGTTCTTC. This gives the protein CASSQGDRIYNEQFF.

The chain is built from TRBV20-1 and TRBJ2-1, with TRBD2 matching over 7 bases. The CDR3 loop spans 13 amino acids. J gave up 2 bases and V 5 bases, and 3 bases lay outside the gene matches. Germline assignment: CDR1 DFQATT and CDR2 SNEGSKA (reference sequence). The CDR3 bases are TGCAGTGCTTCAAGCGGGGCCTACAATGAGCAGTTCTTC. Translated: CSASSGAYNEQFF.

This clonotype was seen many times. The chain employs TRBV7-9 and TRBJ2-7; 12 bases map to TRBD2. V shed 5 bases, J shed 4 bases, and the junction held 6 bases outside the gene matches. CDR3 length: 15 residues. Per the germline V gene, CDR1 is SEHNR and CDR2 is FQNEAQ (reference sequence). CDR3 sequence (DNA): TGTGCCAGCAGCCCTGGAACTAGCGGGAGGTACGAGCAGTACTTC. Translating gives CASSPGTSGRYEQYF. The entire variable domain, with the rest obtained from reference TRBV7-9 and TRBJ2-7, is as follows: DTGVSQNPRHKITKRGQNVTFRCDPISEHNRLYWYRQTLGQGPEFLTYFQNEAQLEKSRLLSDRFSAERPKGSFSTLEIQRTEQGDSAMYLCASSPGTSGRYEQYFGPGTRLTVT.

This chain uses TRBV10-3 with TRBJ2-3; 9 positions match TRBD1. V trimming: 0 bases; J trimming: 1 base; junction bases outside the gene matches: 11. This CDR3 spans 19 amino acids. In germline, CDR1 is ENHRY, CDR2 SYGVKD. The CDR3 bases are TGTGCCATCAGTGAGTCTCCCGGACAGGGGTATAGGGGCACAGATACGCAGTATTTT. It specifies CAISESPGQGYRGTDTQYF.

Concerning this clonotype: A junction boundary mismatches the germline segment, possibly from a read error. CDR3: CCARDTRTGRAYEQYF. CDR3 DNA sequence: TGCTGTGCTAGAGATACCCGGACAGGTCGGGCCTACGAGCAGTACTTC. The chain links TRBV20-1 to TRBJ2-7; 7 bases match TRBD1. CDR1 DFQATT and CDR2 SNEGSKA come from the germline V gene (reference sequence). This CDR3 spans 16 amino acids.

The chain is built from TRBV6-2 or TRBV6-3 and TRBJ2-7; 7 bases line up with TRBD2. CDR3 length equals 15 residues. Losses at the gene ends were 0 bases for V and 3 bases for J; bases not matched to a gene: 5. In germline, CDR1 is MNHEY, CDR2 SVGEGT. CDR3 in DNA: TGTGCCAGCAGTTACTCGAGGCGGGAGCTCTACGAGCAGTACTTC. It codes for CASSYSRRELYEQYF.

The gene calls are TRBV5-1 and TRBJ2-1, with 8 nucleotides matching TRBD2. The V segment lost 1 base and the J segment 7 bases; nucleotides outside the gene matches: 4. Germline V gene sequence: CDR1 SGHRS, CDR2 YFSETQ. This CDR3 has 14 amino acids. The CDR3, as DNA: TGCGCCAGCAGCTTGTCCCCTAGCGGGAATGAGCAGTTCTTC. It is translated as CASSLSPSGNEQFF. Full variable domain (outside the CDR3, taken from reference TRBV5-1 and TRBJ2-1): KAGVTQTPRYLIKTRGQQVTLSCSPISGHRSVSWYQQTPGQGLQFLFEYFSETQRNKGNFPGRFSGRQFSNSRSEMNVSTLELGDSALYLCASSLSPSGNEQFFGPGTRLTVL.

The chain recombines TRBV7-2 with TRBJ2-7, with D perhaps given as TRBD1 or TRBD2 (6 bases each). The CDR3 has 15 amino acids. Germline CDR1 reads SGHTA; CDR2 reads FQGNSA. Trimming left V 0 bases short and J 6 bases short, with 15 bases between. CDR3 nucleotides: TGTGCCAGCAGCTTAGCCGGAGGGGGTCTCGGCGAGCAGTACTTC. Its protein product is CASSLAGGGLGEQYF.

The chain uses TRBV19 and TRBJ2-1; D gene ambiguous. CDR1 is LNHDA and CDR2 is SQIVND in the germline V gene (reference sequence). Trimming cost V 6 bases and J 4 bases, with 10 bases left between them. The CDR3 has 13 amino acids. The CDR3 DNA is TGTGCCAGTAGATATGAAATATACAATGAGCAGTTCTTC. This codes for CASRYEIYNEQFF.

The gene calls are TRBV4-3 and TRBJ2-1, with 8 nucleotides matching TRBD2. Germline V gene data show CDR1 as LGHNA and CDR2 as YSLEER. This CDR3 has 15 amino acids. V shed 3 bases, J shed 6 bases, and the junction held 7 bases outside the gene matches. CDR3 loop: CASSHRAGAGNEQFF. CDR3 nucleotides: TGCGCCAGCAGCCATCGAGCGGGAGCGGGCAATGAGCAGTTCTTC.